Below are 23 T cell receptor beta chains sequenced from a single sample in a study of blood T cell repertoires in COVID-19. Clones were sequenced by immunoSEQ multiplex PCR, and TCRdb holds only the in-frame ones, with some missing. The top ten clones hold about 5.4% of a sample with roughly 330,000 clones, more than 70% of them seen once. Material: PBMCs or T cells enriched from blood (not recorded which). These receptors originate from a woman aged 25 to 39 who had recovered from COVID-19.

V gene TRBV10-2 combines with J gene TRBJ2-1; 9 nucleotides line up with TRBD2. This CDR3 has 15 residues. Germline V CDR1 and CDR2: WSHSY, SAAADI. Losses at the gene ends were 5 bases for V and 5 bases for J; bases not matched to a gene: 7. The CDR3 DNA reads as TGCGCCAGCAGTTTAGCGGGGGCAATAAACAATGAGCAGTTCTTC. Encoded protein: CASSLAGAINNEQFF.

The gene calls are TRBV19 and TRBJ2-7; 9 nucleotides agree with TRBD1. The ends lost 4 bases at V and 5 bases at J; junction bases unmatched: 6. The length of the CDR3 is 14 residues. In germline, CDR1 is LNHDA, CDR2 SQIVND (reference sequence). The CDR3 DNA reads TGTGCCAGTAGTAAGGGACAGGGTTATGACGAGCAGTACTTC. Translated, it gives CASSKGQGYDEQYF. The full variable domain, with the rest looked up from reference TRBV19 and TRBJ2-7, is DGGITQSPKYLFRKEGQNVTLSCEQNLNHDAMYWYRQDPGQGLRLIYYSQIVNDFQKGDIAEGYSVSREKKESFPLTVTSAQKNPTAFYLCASSKGQGYDEQYFGPGTRLTVT.

This chain joins TRBV19 and TRBJ1-1; D ambiguous. Germline loops: CDR1 LNHDA, CDR2 SQIVND (reference sequence). The CDR3 is 13 residues long. Trimming removed 7 bases from V and 1 base from J, with 10 bases in between. CDR3: CASKRQANTEAFF. The CDR3 DNA reads TGTGCCAGTAAGCGGCAGGCGAACACTGAAGCTTTCTTT. Full variable domain (remainder filled in from reference TRBV19 and TRBJ1-1): DGGITQSPKYLFRKEGQNVTLSCEQNLNHDAMYWYRQDPGQGLRLIYYSQIVNDFQKGDIAEGYSVSREKKESFPLTVTSAQKNPTAFYLCASKRQANTEAFFGQGTRLTVV.

CDR3 in amino acids: CASRAGAYYEQYF. The CDR3 DNA sequence: TGTGCCAGCAGGGCAGGGGCTTACTACGAGCAGTACTTC. The genes are TRBV28 and TRBJ2-7; D possibly corresponds to TRBD1 (6 bases). V lost 6 bases to trimming and J lost 3 bases, with 12 bases between them. CDR3 size: 13 residues. Germline V CDR1 and CDR2: MDHEN, SYDVKM. The variable domain in full, completed from reference TRBV28 and TRBJ2-7, reads DVKVTQSSRYLVKRTGEKVFLECVQDMDHENMFWYRQDPGLGLRLIYFSYDVKMKEKGDIPEGYSVSREKKERFSLILESASTNQTSMYLCASRAGAYYEQYFGPGTRLTVT.

J is TRBJ1-2 and V is TRBV5-1, with D unclear. Germline CDR1 reads SGHRS; CDR2 reads YFSETQ. The V gene lost 10 bases and the J gene lost 0 bases, with 13 bases spanning the gap. The CDR3 is 13 amino acids. In nucleotides, the CDR3 is TGCGCCTCGAGGAGCGCCGCTAACTATGGCTACACCTTC. This translates into CASRSAANYGYTF.

The V gene is TRBV28, the J gene TRBJ2-3; 7 bases line up with TRBD1. The germline V gene encodes CDR1 MDHEN and CDR2 SYDVKM. This CDR3 region has 14 residues. V lost 10 bases and J lost 3; bases outside the gene matches: 10. Here the CDR3 reads CATTGDLGTDTQYF. Here the CDR3 DNA reads TGTGCCACCACAGGGGACCTGGGGACAGATACGCAGTATTTT. Combining the CDR3 with reference TRBV28 and TRBJ2-3 gives the whole variable domain DVKVTQSSRYLVKRTGEKVFLECVQDMDHENMFWYRQDPGLGLRLIYFSYDVKMKEKGDIPEGYSVSREKKERFSLILESASTNQTSMYLCATTGDLGTDTQYFGPGTRLTVL.

The gene calls are TRBV7-2 and TRBJ2-1, with TRBD1 as a possible D gene (6 bases). V gave up 7 bases and J gave up 7 bases, with 11 bases separating them. Germline CDR1 and CDR2: SGHTA and FQGNSA. CDR3 size: 12 residues. The CDR3 coding sequence is TGTGCCAGCAACCCCAGGGGTAATGAGCAGTTCTTC. It yields the protein CASNPRGNEQFF.

CDR3: CASSIPATGRHGYTF. As DNA, the CDR3 is TGTGCCAGTAGTATTCCTGCGACAGGGCGGCATGGCTACACCTTC. This sequence joins TRBV19 and TRBJ1-2, with 7 bases that match TRBD1. This CDR3 is built from 15 residues. V lost 3 bases, J lost 6 bases, and 10 bases stayed unmatched. The germline gives CDR1 LNHDA, CDR2 SQIVND (reference sequence).

The V call is TRBV28, the J call TRBJ1-5, with D possibly being TRBD1 (5 bases). V lost 7 bases and J lost 3, with 13 bases in between. Germline values: CDR1 MDHEN, CDR2 SYDVKM. This CDR3 has 14 residues. The CDR3 nucleotides are TGTGCCAGCAATGGGGGGGGTGTCAATCAGCCCCAGCATTTT. Translated: CASNGGGVNQPQHF.

This clone was observed once. This chain joins TRBV28 and TRBJ1-2; D possibly corresponds to TRBD1 (6 bases). Germline CDR1 reads MDHEN; CDR2 reads SYDVKM. The CDR3 loop spans 13 amino acids. V dropped 2 bases and J dropped 8 bases, with 12 bases sitting between them. The CDR3 reads CASSLRGGIGYTF. The CDR3 region has the DNA TGTGCCAGCAGTTTAAGGGGGGGGATCGGCTACACCTTC.

V and J are TRBV6-5 and TRBJ2-7; weak D call: TRBD1 (6 bases). This CDR3 is 14 amino acids long. V was cut by 6 bases and J by 4 bases, with 16 bases left in between. Germline lookup yields CDR1 MNHEY and CDR2 SVGAGI. This chain's CDR3 is CASSFDRNPYEQYF. The CDR3 region has the DNA TGTGCCAGCAGCTTCGACAGGAACCCTTACGAGCAGTACTTC.

The rearrangement uses TRBV28 and TRBJ2-7; the D is unclear. The CDR3 loop spans 13 amino acids. From germline, CDR1 is MDHEN and CDR2 SYDVKM. Trimming pared 1 base from V and 5 bases from J, leaving 9 bases between. Here the CDR3 reads CASSLLRGDEQYF. Written as DNA, the CDR3 is TGTGCCAGCAGTTTATTAAGAGGTGACGAGCAGTACTTC. Filled out from reference TRBV28 and TRBJ2-7, the complete variable domain reads DVKVTQSSRYLVKRTGEKVFLECVQDMDHENMFWYRQDPGLGLRLIYFSYDVKMKEKGDIPEGYSVSREKKERFSLILESASTNQTSMYLCASSLLRGDEQYFGPGTRLTVT.

The chain couples TRBV9 to TRBJ2-1; TRBD2 agrees at 7 bases. V was clipped by 1 base and J by 6 bases; unmatched bases: 10. Germline V CDR1 and CDR2: SGDLS, YYNGEE. This CDR3 has 16 residues. CDR3 coding DNA: TGTGCCAGCAGCGTAAAAGGTCTTCAGCGGGGCAATGAGCAGTTCTTC. Translating it yields CASSVKGLQRGNEQFF.

The V gene is TRBV5-6, the J gene TRBJ2-7; TRBD1 aligns across 7 bases. After removal of 3 bases from V and 6 bases from J, the junction contained 6 bases not matched to a gene. The CDR3 covers 13 residues. CDR1 is SGHDT and CDR2 is YYEEEE in the germline V gene. In DNA, the CDR3 is TGTGCCAGCAGCTATGACAGGGCCGGCGAGCAGTACTTC. Residues: CASSYDRAGEQYF.

Remarks on this clone: In the same sample, other DNA sequences code for this CDR3. V is TRBV9 and J is TRBJ1-2; D not resolved. This CDR3 contains 13 residues. Trimming shortened V by 2 bases and J by 7 bases, and 12 bases separated the two germline ends. From germline, CDR1 is SGDLS and CDR2 YYNGEE. The CDR3 DNA reads TGTGCCAGCAGCGTCCGACAAGGTGGTGGCTACACCTTC. This codes for CASSVRQGGGYTF.

This clone was observed a few times. The V call is TRBV10-2, the J call TRBJ2-7, with 12 bases matching TRBD2. The germline V gene has CDR1 WSHSY and CDR2 SAAADI. Trimming cost V 6 bases and J 3 bases; bases outside gene matches: 15. This CDR3 comprises 18 residues. The CDR3 sequence is CASRSALLAGGAFYEQYF. The CDR3 DNA is TGCGCCAGCAGATCCGCCCTACTAGCGGGGGGAGCCTTCTACGAGCAGTACTTC.

The rearrangement uses TRBV5-1 and TRBJ2-7, with 8 bases lining up with TRBD2. V dropped 3 bases and J dropped 12; count of bases not matched to a gene: 14. This CDR3 is built from 14 residues. CDR1 and CDR2 (germline): SGHRS, YFSETQ. The CDR3 region has the DNA TGCGCCAGCAGCTCGCCGGGGGCGGCGGGGGGCACGTACTTC. It codes for CASSSPGAAGGTYF.

V and J are TRBV19 and TRBJ2-1, with 12 bases that match TRBD2. The CDR3 has 15 residues. Germline-derived CDR1 and CDR2 are LNHDA and SQIVND (reference sequence). V dropped 5 bases and J dropped 3; count of bases not matched to a gene: 2. The CDR3 DNA is TGTGCCAGTAGTTCTAGCGGGGGGGTCTACAATGAGCAGTTCTTC. Translated: CASSSSGGVYNEQFF.

V and J are TRBV5-4 and TRBJ2-1; 9 positions match TRBD2. CDR3 size: 13 residues. V dropped 6 bases and J dropped 7; count of bases not matched to a gene: 5. Germline CDR1 SGHNT, CDR2 YYREEE (reference sequence). CDR3 sequence (DNA): TGTGCCAGCACTCTAGCGGGGTTGAATGAGCAGTTCTTC. It yields the protein CASTLAGLNEQFF.

The gene calls are TRBV5-4 and TRBJ1-6, with D maybe TRBD1 (6 bases). Between the trimmed V and J ends, which lost 5 bases and 2 bases, there was a span of 14 bases. Germline V gene lookup returns CDR1 SGHNT and CDR2 YYREEE (reference sequence). CDR3 length: 16 residues. CDR3 nucleotide sequence: TGTGCCAGCAGGAGTTCCCAGGGGCCCTATAATTCACCCCTCCACTTT. It specifies CASRSSQGPYNSPLHF.

The chain has TRBV27 and TRBJ1-1, with a tentative D call TRBD1 (6 bases). Germline assignment: CDR1 MNHEY and CDR2 SMNVEV (reference sequence). Trimming left V 4 bases short and J 3 bases short, with 15 bases between. This CDR3 has 15 residues. The CDR3 region has the DNA TGTGCCAGCAGTTCCAACAGGGTACTCGACACTGAAGCTTTCTTT. Its protein product is CASSSNRVLDTEAFF.

V and J are TRBV13 and TRBJ1-2; D remains unclear. The germline V and J ends were trimmed by 5 bases and 7 bases, with 14 bases remaining between them. The CDR3 sequence is 13 residues long. CDR1 is PRHDT, CDR2 FYEKMQ, per germline (reference sequence). The CDR3 nucleotides are TGTGCCAGCAGCCCGGGAGGTCTTGCTGGCTACACCTTC. It specifies CASSPGGLAGYTF.

The chain uses TRBV11-2 and TRBJ1-3; 7 bases line up with TRBD1. CDR3 length: 13 amino acids. CDR1 and CDR2 from the germline V gene are SGHAT and FQNNGV. The ends lost 3 bases at V and 7 bases at J; junction bases unmatched: 3. The CDR3 region has the DNA TGTGCCAGCAGCTTTGGACAGGACAACACCATATATTTT. Amino acid sequence: CASSFGQDNTIYF.